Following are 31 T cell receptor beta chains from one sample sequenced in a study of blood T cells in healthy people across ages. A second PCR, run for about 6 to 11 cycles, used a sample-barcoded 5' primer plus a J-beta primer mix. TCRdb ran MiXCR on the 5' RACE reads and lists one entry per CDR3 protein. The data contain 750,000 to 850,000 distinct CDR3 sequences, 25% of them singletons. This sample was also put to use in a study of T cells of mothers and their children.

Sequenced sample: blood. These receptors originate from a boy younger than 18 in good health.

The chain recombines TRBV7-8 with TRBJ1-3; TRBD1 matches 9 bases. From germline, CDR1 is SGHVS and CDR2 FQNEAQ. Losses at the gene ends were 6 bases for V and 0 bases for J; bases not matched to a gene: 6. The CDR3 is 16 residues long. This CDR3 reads CASSPGTGSSGNTIYF. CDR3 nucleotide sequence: TGTGCCAGCAGTCCAGGGACAGGGAGCTCTGGAAACACCATATATTTT.

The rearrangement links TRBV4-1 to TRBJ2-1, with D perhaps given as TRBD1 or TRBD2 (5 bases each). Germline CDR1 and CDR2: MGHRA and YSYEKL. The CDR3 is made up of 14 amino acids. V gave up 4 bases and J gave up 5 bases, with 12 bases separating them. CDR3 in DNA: TGCGCCAGCAGCCCCCGGGACCTAGACAATGAGCAGTTCTTC. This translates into CASSPRDLDNEQFF.

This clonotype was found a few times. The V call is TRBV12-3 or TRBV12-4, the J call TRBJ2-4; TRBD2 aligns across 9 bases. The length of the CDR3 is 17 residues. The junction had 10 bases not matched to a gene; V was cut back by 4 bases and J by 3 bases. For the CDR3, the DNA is TGTGCCAGCAGTTACGGTAGCGGGAGATGGGGCAAAAACATTCAGTACTTC. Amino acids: CASSYGSGRWGKNIQYF.

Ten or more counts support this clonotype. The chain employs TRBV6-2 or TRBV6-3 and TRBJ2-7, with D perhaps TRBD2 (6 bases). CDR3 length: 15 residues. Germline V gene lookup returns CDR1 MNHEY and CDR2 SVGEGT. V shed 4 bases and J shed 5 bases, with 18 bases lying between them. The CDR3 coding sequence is TGTGCCAGCAGTTGGAGCCGACTAGGCTGGAACGAGCAGTACTTC. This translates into CASSWSRLGWNEQYF.

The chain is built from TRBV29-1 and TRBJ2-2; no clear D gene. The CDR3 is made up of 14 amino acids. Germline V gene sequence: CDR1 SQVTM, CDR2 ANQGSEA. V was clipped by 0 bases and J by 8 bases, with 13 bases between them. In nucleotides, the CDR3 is TGCAGCGTTGAAGATGTAGGGTTTGTTGGGGAGCTGTTTTTT. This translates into CSVEDVGFVGELFF.

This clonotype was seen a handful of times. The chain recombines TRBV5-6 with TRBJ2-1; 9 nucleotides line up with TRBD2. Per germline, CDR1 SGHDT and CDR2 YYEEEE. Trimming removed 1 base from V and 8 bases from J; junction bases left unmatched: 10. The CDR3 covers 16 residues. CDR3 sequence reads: CASSLNSGSYQDEQFF. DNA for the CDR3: TGTGCCAGCAGCTTGAATAGCGGGAGTTATCAGGATGAGCAGTTCTTC.

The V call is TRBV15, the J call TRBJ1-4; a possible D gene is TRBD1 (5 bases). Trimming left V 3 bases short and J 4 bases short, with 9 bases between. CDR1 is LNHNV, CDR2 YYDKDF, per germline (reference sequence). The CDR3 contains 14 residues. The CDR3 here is CATSRTALNEKLFF. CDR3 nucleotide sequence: TGTGCCACCAGCAGGACAGCGCTTAATGAAAAACTGTTTTTT.

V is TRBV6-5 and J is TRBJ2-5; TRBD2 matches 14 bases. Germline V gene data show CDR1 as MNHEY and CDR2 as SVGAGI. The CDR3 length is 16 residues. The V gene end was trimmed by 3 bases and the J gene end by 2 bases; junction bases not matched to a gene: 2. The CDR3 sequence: CASSYGTSGSQETQYF. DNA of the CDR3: TGTGCCAGCAGTTATGGGACTAGCGGGAGTCAAGAGACCCAGTACTTC.

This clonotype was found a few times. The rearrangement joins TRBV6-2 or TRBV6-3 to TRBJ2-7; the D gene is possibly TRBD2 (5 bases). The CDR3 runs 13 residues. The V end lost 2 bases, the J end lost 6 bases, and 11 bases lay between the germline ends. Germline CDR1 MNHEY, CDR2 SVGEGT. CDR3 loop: CASSYGLETEQYF. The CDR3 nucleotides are TGTGCCAGCAGTTACGGACTGGAGACCGAGCAGTACTTC.

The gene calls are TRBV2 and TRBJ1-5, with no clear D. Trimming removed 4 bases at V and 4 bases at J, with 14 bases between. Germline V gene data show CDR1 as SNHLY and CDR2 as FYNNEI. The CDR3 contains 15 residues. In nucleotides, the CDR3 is TGTGCCAGCAGTGGAGCAGAGTGGGGAAATCAGCCCCAGCATTTT. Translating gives CASSGAEWGNQPQHF.

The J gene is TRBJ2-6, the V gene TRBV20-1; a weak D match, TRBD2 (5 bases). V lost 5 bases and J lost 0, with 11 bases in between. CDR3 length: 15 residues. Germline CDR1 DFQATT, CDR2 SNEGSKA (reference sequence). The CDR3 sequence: CSASDGVSGANVLTF. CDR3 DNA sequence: TGCAGTGCTTCAGACGGGGTCTCTGGGGCCAACGTCCTGACTTTC.

CDR3 sequence (DNA): TGTGCCAGCAGCCCGACAGTGTATGGGACCCAGTACTTC. Translated, it gives CASSPTVYGTQYF. V gene TRBV7-2 combines with J gene TRBJ2-5; tentative D call: TRBD1 (5 bases). CDR1 is SGHTA and CDR2 is FQGNSA in the germline V gene. This CDR3 is built from 13 residues. Trimming pared 5 bases from V and 7 bases from J, leaving 14 bases between.

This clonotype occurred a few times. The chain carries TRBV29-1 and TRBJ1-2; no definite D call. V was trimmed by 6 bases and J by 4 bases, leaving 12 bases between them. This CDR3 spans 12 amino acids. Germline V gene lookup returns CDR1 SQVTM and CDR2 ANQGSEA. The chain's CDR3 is CSVRTVSYGYTF. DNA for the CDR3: TGCAGCGTCCGAACGGTGAGCTATGGCTACACCTTC.

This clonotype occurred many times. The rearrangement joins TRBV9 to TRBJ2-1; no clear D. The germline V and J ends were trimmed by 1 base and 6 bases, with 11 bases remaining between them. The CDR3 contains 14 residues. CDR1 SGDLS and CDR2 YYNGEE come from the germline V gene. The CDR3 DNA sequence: TGTGCCAGCAGCGTACACCCTGCGCCCAATGAGCAGTTCTTC. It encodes CASSVHPAPNEQFF.

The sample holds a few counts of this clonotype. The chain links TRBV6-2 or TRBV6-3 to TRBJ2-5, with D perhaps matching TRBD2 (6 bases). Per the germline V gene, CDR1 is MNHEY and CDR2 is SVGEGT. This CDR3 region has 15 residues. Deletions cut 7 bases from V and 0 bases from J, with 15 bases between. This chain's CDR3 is CASKERLEYQETQYF. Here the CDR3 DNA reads TGTGCCAGCAAAGAAAGACTAGAGTACCAAGAGACCCAGTACTTC.

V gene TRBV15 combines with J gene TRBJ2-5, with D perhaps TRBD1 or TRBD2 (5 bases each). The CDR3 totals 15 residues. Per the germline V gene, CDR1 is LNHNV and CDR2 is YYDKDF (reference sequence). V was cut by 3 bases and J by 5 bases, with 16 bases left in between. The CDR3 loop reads CATSRLDGDRETQYF. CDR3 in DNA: TGTGCCACCAGCAGGCTAGATGGGGACCGGGAGACCCAGTACTTC.

This CDR3 reads CASSKRYGDTEAFF. CDR3 DNA: TGTGCCAGTAGCAAACGGTACGGGGACACTGAAGCTTTCTTT. This chain connects TRBV19 to TRBJ1-1; D not certain. There are 14 residues in the CDR3. The V end was cut by 6 bases, the J end by 3 bases, with 14 bases between. In germline, CDR1 is LNHDA, CDR2 SQIVND (reference sequence). Full variable domain (remainder filled in from reference TRBV19 and TRBJ1-1): DGGITQSPKYLFRKEGQNVTLSCEQNLNHDAMYWYRQDPGQGLRLIYYSQIVNDFQKGDIAEGYSVSREKKESFPLTVTSAQKNPTAFYLCASSKRYGDTEAFFGQGTRLTVV.

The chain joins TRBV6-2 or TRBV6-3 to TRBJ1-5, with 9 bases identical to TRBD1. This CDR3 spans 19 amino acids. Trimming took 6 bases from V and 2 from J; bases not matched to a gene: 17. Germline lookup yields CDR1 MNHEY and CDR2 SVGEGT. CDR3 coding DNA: TGTGCCAGCAGAAAGCCGGGACAGGGATACGGTTTAGGCAATCAGCCCCAGCATTTT. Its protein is CASRKPGQGYGLGNQPQHF.

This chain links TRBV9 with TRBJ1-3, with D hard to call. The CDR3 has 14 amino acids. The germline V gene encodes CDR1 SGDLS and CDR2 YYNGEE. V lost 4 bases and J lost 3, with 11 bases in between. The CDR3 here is CASSLWGSGNTIYF. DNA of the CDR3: TGTGCCAGCAGCCTATGGGGAAGTGGAAACACCATATATTTT.

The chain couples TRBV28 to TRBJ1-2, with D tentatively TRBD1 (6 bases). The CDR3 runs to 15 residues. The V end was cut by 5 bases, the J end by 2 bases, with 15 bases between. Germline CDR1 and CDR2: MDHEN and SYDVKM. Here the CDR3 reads CASSPRGGLNYGYTF. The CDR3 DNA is TGTGCCAGCAGTCCCCGCGGGGGGCTAAACTATGGCTACACCTTC.

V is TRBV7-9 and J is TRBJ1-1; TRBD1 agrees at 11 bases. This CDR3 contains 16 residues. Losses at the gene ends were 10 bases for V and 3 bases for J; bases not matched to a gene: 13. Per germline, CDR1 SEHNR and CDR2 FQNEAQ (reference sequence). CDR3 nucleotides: TGTGCCACCAATTCGGGACAGGGGGTAAGAGACACTGAAGCTTTCTTT. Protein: CATNSGQGVRDTEAFF.

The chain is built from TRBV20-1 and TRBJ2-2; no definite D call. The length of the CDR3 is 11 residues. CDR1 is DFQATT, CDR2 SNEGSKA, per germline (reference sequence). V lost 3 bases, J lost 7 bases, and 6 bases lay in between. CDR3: CSARRYGELFF. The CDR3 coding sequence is TGCAGTGCTAGGCGGTACGGGGAGCTGTTTTTT.

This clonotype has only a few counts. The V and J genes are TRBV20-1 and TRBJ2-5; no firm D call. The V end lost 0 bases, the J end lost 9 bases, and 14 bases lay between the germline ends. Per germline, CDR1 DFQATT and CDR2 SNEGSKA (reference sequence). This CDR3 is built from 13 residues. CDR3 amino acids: CSARDPRGVAQYF. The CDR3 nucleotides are TGCAGTGCTAGAGATCCGAGAGGAGTGGCCCAGTACTTC.

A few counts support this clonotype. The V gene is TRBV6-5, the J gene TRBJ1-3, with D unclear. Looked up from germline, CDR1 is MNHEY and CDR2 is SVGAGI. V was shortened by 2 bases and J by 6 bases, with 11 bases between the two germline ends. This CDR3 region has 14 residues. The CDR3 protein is CASSYARGENTIYF. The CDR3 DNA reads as TGTGCCAGCAGTTACGCCCGGGGTGAAAACACCATATATTTT.

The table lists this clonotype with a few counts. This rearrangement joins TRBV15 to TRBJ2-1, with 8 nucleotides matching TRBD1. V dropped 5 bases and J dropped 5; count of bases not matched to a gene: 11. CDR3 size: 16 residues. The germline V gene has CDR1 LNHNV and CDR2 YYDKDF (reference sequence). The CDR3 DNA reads TGTGCCACCAGCTCGTTTAGGGACAGGCCTAACAATGAGCAGTTCTTC. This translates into CATSSFRDRPNNEQFF. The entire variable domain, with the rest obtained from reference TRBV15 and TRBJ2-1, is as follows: DAMVIQNPRYQVTQFGKPVTLSCSQTLNHNVMYWYQQKSSQAPKLLFHYYDKDFNNEADTPDNFQSRRPNTSFCFLDIRSPGLGDTAMYLCATSSFRDRPNNEQFFGPGTRLTVL.

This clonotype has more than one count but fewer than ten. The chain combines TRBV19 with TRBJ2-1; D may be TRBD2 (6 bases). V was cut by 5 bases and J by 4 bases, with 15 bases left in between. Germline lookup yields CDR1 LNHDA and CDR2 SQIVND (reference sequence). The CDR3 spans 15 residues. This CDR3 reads CASSVNGAGYNEQFF. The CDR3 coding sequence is TGTGCCAGTAGTGTCAACGGGGCGGGATACAATGAGCAGTTCTTC.

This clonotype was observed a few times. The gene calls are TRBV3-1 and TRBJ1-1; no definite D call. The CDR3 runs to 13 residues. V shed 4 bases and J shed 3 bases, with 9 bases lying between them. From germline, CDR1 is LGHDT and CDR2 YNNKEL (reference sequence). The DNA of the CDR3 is TGTGCCAGCAGCCGGCTGGAGGACACTGAAGCTTTCTTT. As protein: CASSRLEDTEAFF.

The CDR3 spells CASSERRFSGNSGGDTQYF. CDR3 bases: TGTGCCAGCAGCGAGAGACGGTTTAGCGGGAATTCAGGGGGAGATACGCAGTATTTT. The J gene is TRBJ2-3, the V gene TRBV9; weak D call: TRBD2 (8 bases). CDR1 and CDR2 (germline): SGDLS, YYNGEE. The ends were cut back, 3 bases at V and 5 bases at J, with 28 bases in the middle. This CDR3 region has 19 residues.

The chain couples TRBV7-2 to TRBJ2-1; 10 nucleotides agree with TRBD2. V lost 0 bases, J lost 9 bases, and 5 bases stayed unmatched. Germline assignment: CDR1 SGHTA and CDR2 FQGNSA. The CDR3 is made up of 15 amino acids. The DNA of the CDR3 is TGTGCCAGCAGCTTAGCCTGGCTAGCGGGAGCTGAGCAGTTCTTC. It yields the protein CASSLAWLAGAEQFF.

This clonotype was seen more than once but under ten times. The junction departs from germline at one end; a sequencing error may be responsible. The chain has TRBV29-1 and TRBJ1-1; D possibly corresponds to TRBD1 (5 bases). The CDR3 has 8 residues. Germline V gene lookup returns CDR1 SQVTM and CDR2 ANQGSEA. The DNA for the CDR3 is TGCAGCGTAGGGGACGGACACTTT. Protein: CSVGDGHF.

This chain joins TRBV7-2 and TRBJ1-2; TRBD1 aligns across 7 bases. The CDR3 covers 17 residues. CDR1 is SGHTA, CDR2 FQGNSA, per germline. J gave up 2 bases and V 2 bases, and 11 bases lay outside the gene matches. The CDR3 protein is CASSLKTGSLRNYGYTF. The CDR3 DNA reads TGTGCCAGCAGCTTAAAGACAGGGAGCTTACGGAACTATGGCTACACCTTC.